This passage covers 28 T cell receptor beta chains from one sample sequenced in a study of cytomegalovirus exposure and HLA in healthy donors. This PCR relied on a set of 60 Vbeta primers and 13 Jbeta primers. Generated by immunoSEQ multiplex PCR, the TCRdb table keeps only in-frame clones and is missing some. The sample yields more than 65,000 clones, 76% seen once. The sample comprised PBMCs. Receptors originate from a man in his forties in good health and CMV-seronegative.

In this sample, this clone turned up once. The chain couples TRBV7-9 to TRBJ2-5; TRBD2 aligns across 10 bases. There are 17 residues in the CDR3. V lost 4 bases and J lost 1; bases outside the gene matches: 9. Germline V lookup: CDR1 SEHNR, CDR2 FQNEAQ (reference sequence). The CDR3 loop is CASSSPGSSGGQETQYF. The CDR3 DNA sequence: TGTGCCAGCAGCTCTCCGGGGTCTAGCGGGGGCCAAGAGACCCAGTACTTC.

This chain joins TRBV30 and TRBJ2-1; D possibly corresponds to TRBD2 (6 bases). With 4 bases removed from V and 2 bases from J, the gap between germline ends came to 18 bases. From germline, CDR1 is GTSNPN and CDR2 SVGIG (reference sequence). This CDR3 has 16 residues. CDR3 amino acids: CAWTLWGLHAYNEQFF. The CDR3 bases are TGTGCCTGGACTTTATGGGGACTGCACGCCTACAATGAGCAGTTCTTC.

This clone came up a few times. The rearrangement uses TRBV6-5 and TRBJ1-2; no clear D gene. V lost 7 bases and J 5 bases, leaving 14 bases between the germline ends. The length of the CDR3 is 13 residues. Germline lookup yields CDR1 MNHEY and CDR2 SVGAGI. The CDR3 region is CASTPSLGYGYTF. The CDR3 DNA sequence: TGTGCCAGCACCCCCTCCCTCGGGTATGGCTACACCTTC.

The rearrangement joins TRBV7-8 to TRBJ2-3; TRBD1 aligns across 9 bases. The CDR3 contains 16 residues. The J segment lost 5 bases and the V segment lost 2 bases, leaving 8 bases of the junction unmatched. Looked up from germline, CDR1 is SGHVS and CDR2 is FQNEAQ. CDR3 nucleotide sequence: TGTGCCAGCAGCTTAACGTACAGGGGGCTAGGAGATACGCAGTATTTT. It yields the protein CASSLTYRGLGDTQYF.

The gene calls are TRBV7-2 and TRBJ2-2; 9 nucleotides align to TRBD2. In germline, CDR1 is SGHTA, CDR2 FQGNSA. The CDR3 contains 16 residues. J lost 1 base, V lost 4 bases, and 4 bases had no gene match. CDR3 protein: CASSSLAGLNTGELFF. The CDR3 bases are TGTGCCAGCAGCTCTCTAGCGGGGCTGAACACCGGGGAGCTGTTTTTT.

The chain couples TRBV18 to TRBJ1-1; D call uncertain. The germline V and J ends were trimmed by 1 base and 1 base, with 7 bases remaining between them. This CDR3 region has 14 residues. From germline, CDR1 is KGHSH and CDR2 LQKENI. This chain's CDR3 is CASSPRIENTEAFF. The DNA of the CDR3 is TGTGCCAGCTCACCACGTATAGAGAACACTGAAGCTTTCTTT.

The chain has TRBV4-2 and TRBJ2-3, with D maybe TRBD1 (6 bases). The V gene's germline CDR1 is LGHNA and CDR2 YNFKEQ. Trimming pared 0 bases from V and 4 bases from J, leaving 14 bases between. The CDR3 loop spans 16 amino acids. The CDR3 loop is CASSQDRLGGADTQYF. CDR3 in DNA: TGTGCCAGCAGCCAAGACCGACTTGGGGGCGCAGATACGCAGTATTTT.

A few counts support this clone. The chain joins TRBV4-2 to TRBJ2-7; a possible D gene is TRBD2 (8 bases). V lost 3 bases to trimming and J lost 5 bases, with 20 bases between them. Germline CDR1 LGHNA, CDR2 YNFKEQ. The CDR3 consists of 16 residues. The CDR3 DNA sequence: TGTGCCAGCAGCCAGGAGGACAGGAGCGGGGGTAACGAGCAGTACTTC. It translates to CASSQEDRSGGNEQYF.

The rearrangement uses TRBV15 and TRBJ2-2, with D unresolved. Trimming took off 0 bases at V and 2 bases at J, with 10 bases between the two ends. The CDR3 has 16 residues. Germline CDR1 reads LNHNV; CDR2 reads YYDKDF (reference sequence). The DNA for the CDR3 is TGTGCCACCAGCAGAGATAGGTCAGGCAACACCGGGGAGCTGTTTTTT. It translates to CATSRDRSGNTGELFF.

V and J are TRBV7-2 and TRBJ2-1; D possibly corresponds to TRBD2 (5 bases). CDR1 is SGHTA, CDR2 FQGNSA, per germline. This CDR3 contains 12 residues. V was cut by 5 bases and J by 9 bases, with 11 bases left in between. This CDR3 reads CASSIDYAEQFF. The CDR3 DNA sequence: TGTGCCAGCAGCATCGACTACGCTGAGCAGTTCTTC.

This clone was found a few times. The chain employs TRBV7-2 and TRBJ1-2, with 10 bases lining up with TRBD1. The V gene's germline CDR1 is SGHTA and CDR2 FQGNSA. CDR3 size: 19 residues. Trimming at V came to 1 base and at J to 0 bases, leaving 11 bases not matched to a gene. The DNA of the CDR3 is TGTGCCAGCAGCTTAGGGTCAGCGACAGGGGGCTTCTCTAACTATGGCTACACCTTC. It encodes CASSLGSATGGFSNYGYTF.

Written as DNA, the CDR3 is TGTGCCAGCAGCTTAAGGGGTGTCGATGGAAACACCATATATTTT. It encodes CASSLRGVDGNTIYF. This sequence joins TRBV7-9 and TRBJ1-3; D is perhaps TRBD1 (5 bases). Looked up from germline, CDR1 is SEHNR and CDR2 is FQNEAQ (reference sequence). Trimming took 2 bases from V and 3 from J, leaving 11 bases between them. CDR3 size: 15 residues.

The rearrangement uses TRBV19 and TRBJ1-2; D might be TRBD1 (6 bases). The CDR3 has 14 residues. Deletions cut 6 bases from V and 2 bases from J, with 13 bases between. CDR1 is LNHDA, CDR2 SQIVND, per germline (reference sequence). CDR3 DNA: TGTGCCAGTAGGAGGACAGAGGCAAACTATGGCTACACCTTC. It is translated as CASRRTEANYGYTF.

This clone was counted only a few times. The chain couples TRBV27 to TRBJ1-2; D may be TRBD1 (6 bases). V was cut by 5 bases and J by 5 bases, with 12 bases left in between. The CDR3 has 13 residues. Germline lookup yields CDR1 MNHEY and CDR2 SMNVEV (reference sequence). The CDR3 bases are TGTGCCAGCAGTGTGACAGGAGTGTATGGCTACACCTTC. This translates into CASSVTGVYGYTF.

The genes are TRBV5-4 and TRBJ2-1, with TRBD1 matching over 9 bases. This CDR3 has 15 residues. With V trimmed by 4 bases and J by 9 bases, 11 bases remained unmatched. Germline V gene lookup returns CDR1 SGHNT and CDR2 YYREEE (reference sequence). The chain's CDR3 is CASSQRQGGNSEQFF. CDR3 nucleotides: TGTGCCAGCAGCCAGAGACAGGGGGGTAACAGTGAGCAGTTCTTC.

The chain is built from TRBV14 and TRBJ2-7; 7 bases are a match to TRBD1. J gave up 0 bases and V 3 bases, and 11 bases lay outside the gene matches. Germline CDR1 reads SGHDN; CDR2 reads FVKESK. This CDR3 spans 17 amino acids. In nucleotides, the CDR3 is TGTGCCAGCAGCCATCCTAGGGACAGTAGGATCTCCTACGAGCAGTACTTC. Protein: CASSHPRDSRISYEQYF.

The rearrangement uses TRBV7-7 and TRBJ1-4; the D is unclear. V shed 1 base and J shed 3 bases, with 9 bases lying between them. The CDR3 has 15 residues. The V gene's germline CDR1 is SSHAT and CDR2 FNYEAQ (reference sequence). CDR3 sequence reads: CASSLVAGPNEKLFF. The CDR3 bases are TGTGCCAGCAGCTTAGTCGCAGGCCCTAATGAAAAACTGTTTTTT.

In this sample, this clone turned up a few times. This sequence joins TRBV5-1 and TRBJ2-5, with 7 positions matching TRBD1. The better agreement between TRBJ2-7 and the DNA end casts doubt on the J call. From germline, CDR1 is SGHRS and CDR2 YFSETQ. The CDR3 is made up of 13 amino acids. The CDR3 DNA reads TGCGCCAGCAGAAAGGGACAGACTTACGAGCAGTACTTC. Translating it yields CASRKGQTYEQYF.

This chain links TRBV18 with TRBJ1-1; perhaps TRBD1 as D (6 bases). The V and J ends lost 0 bases and 3 bases respectively, with 8 bases between them. This CDR3 has 14 residues. Germline V gene data show CDR1 as KGHSH and CDR2 as LQKENI. The DNA for the CDR3 is TGTGCCAGCTCACCACCTCAGGGGTACACTGAAGCTTTCTTT. The encoded protein is CASSPPQGYTEAFF.

V and J are TRBV4-2 and TRBJ1-3, with 8 bases fitting TRBD1. From germline, CDR1 is LGHNA and CDR2 YNFKEQ. J was trimmed by 4 bases and V by 1 base; bases with no gene match: 12. CDR3 length equals 18 residues. The CDR3 coding sequence is TGTGCCAGCAGCCAAGTTCTCCGGGACAGGCTGACGGGAAACACCATATATTTT. This translates into CASSQVLRDRLTGNTIYF.

V usage is TRBV7-8 and J usage is TRBJ1-2; a weak D match, TRBD1 (5 bases). CDR3 length: 13 residues. The germline CDR1 and CDR2 sequences are SGHVS and FQNEAQ. The V and J ends lost 5 bases and 8 bases respectively, with 15 bases between them. CDR3 amino acids: CASSKGLTLGYTF. The CDR3 DNA sequence: TGTGCCAGCAGCAAGGGGCTGACTCTGGGCTACACCTTC.

The chain employs TRBV11-3 and TRBJ1-5; a possible D gene is TRBD1 (5 bases). V lost 5 bases and J lost 7, with 24 bases in between. This CDR3 region has 17 residues. Germline assignment: CDR1 SGHNT and CDR2 YENEEA. The CDR3 DNA reads as TGTGCCAGCAGCCAAAGAATGGGGCGGCGGTTAAGACAGCCCCAGCATTTT. Residues: CASSQRMGRRLRQPQHF.

This rearrangement joins TRBV6-6 to TRBJ1-1; the match to TRBD1 covers 7 bases. Germline V CDR1 and CDR2: MNHNY, SVGAGI (reference sequence). The CDR3 loop spans 16 amino acids. The junction had 8 bases not matched to a gene; V was cut back by 4 bases and J by 0 bases. The CDR3: CASSSTGTALNTEAFF. CDR3 DNA: TGTGCCAGCAGTTCCACTGGGACAGCCTTGAACACTGAAGCTTTCTTT.

The chain is built from TRBV9 and TRBJ2-1, with D unclear. The CDR3 loop spans 14 amino acids. Between the trimmed V and J ends, which lost 2 bases and 0 bases, there was a span of 6 bases. CDR1 is SGDLS and CDR2 is YYNGEE in the germline V gene. The DNA for the CDR3 is TGTGCCAGCAGCGTCGAGTACTCCTACAATGAGCAGTTCTTC. Its protein product is CASSVEYSYNEQFF. Variable domain in full (rest from reference TRBV9 and TRBJ2-1): DSGVTQTPKHLITATGQRVTLRCSPRSGDLSVYWYQQSLDQGLQFLIQYYNGEERAKGNILERFSAQQFPDLHSELNLSSLELGDSALYFCASSVEYSYNEQFFGPGTRLTVL.

The chain carries TRBV7-9 and TRBJ1-2, with 7 positions matching TRBD1. J was trimmed by 4 bases and V by 1 base; bases with no gene match: 12. This CDR3 has 17 amino acids. Germline V CDR1 and CDR2: SEHNR, FQNEAQ (reference sequence). This CDR3 reads CASSLDLGGGQTYGYTF. For the CDR3, the DNA is TGTGCCAGCAGCTTAGACTTGGGTGGGGGACAGACCTATGGCTACACCTTC.

This clone appeared a single time. V is TRBV30 and J is TRBJ1-5; a weak D match, TRBD1 (6 bases). CDR3 length: 13 residues. CDR1 and CDR2 from the germline V gene are GTSNPN and SVGIG (reference sequence). The V end lost 4 bases, the J end lost 0 bases, and 7 bases lay between the germline ends. The CDR3 DNA follows: TGTGCCTGGAACAGGGATAGCAATCAGCCCCAGCATTTT. Its protein product is CAWNRDSNQPQHF.

This chain links TRBV4-3 with TRBJ1-2; 9 nucleotides agree with TRBD1. Germline trimming cut 4 bases from V and 2 bases from J; bases unmatched to any gene: 5. Germline CDR1 reads LGHNA; CDR2 reads YSLEER. The CDR3 is made up of 15 amino acids. In nucleotides, the CDR3 is TGCGCCAGCAGCCCCCGGGACAGGGCCAACTATGGCTACACCTTC. The encoded protein is CASSPRDRANYGYTF.

This clone was detected once. This chain links TRBV18 with TRBJ2-3, with TRBD2 matching 11 bases. The J segment lost 1 base and the V segment lost 0 bases, leaving 3 bases of the junction unmatched. CDR3 length: 17 residues. In germline, CDR1 is KGHSH, CDR2 LQKENI. The CDR3, as DNA: TGTGCCAGCTCACCACCGGCTAGCGGGGGGCGCACAGATACGCAGTATTTT. As protein: CASSPPASGGRTDTQYF.